The 23 T cell receptor beta chains below all came from one sample that was sequenced in a study of cytomegalovirus exposure and HLA in healthy donors. Both 60 Vbeta primers and 13 Jbeta primers went into the PCR. TCRdb keeps only in-frame clones here, not all; method: immunoSEQ multiplex PCR. The table lists 75,000 to 100,000 clones, around 64% of them singletons, with more than 2.5% in the top ten. The source material was PBMCs. These receptors all come from a man in his sixties in good health and CMV-seronegative.

The chain joins TRBV6-1 to TRBJ2-3, with a possible D match to TRBD1 (5 bases). V shed 4 bases and J shed 0 bases, with 11 bases lying between them. This CDR3 has 15 residues. Germline V lookup: CDR1 MNHNS, CDR2 SASEGT. CDR3 nucleotide sequence: TGTGCCAGCAGTGCGCCAGGGCCCAGCACAGATACGCAGTATTTT. Its translation: CASSAPGPSTDTQYF.

This rearrangement joins TRBV7-9 to TRBJ2-1; D uncertain. Germline loops: CDR1 SEHNR, CDR2 FQNEAQ (reference sequence). CDR3 length: 15 residues. Between the trimmed V and J ends, which lost 8 bases and 7 bases, there was a span of 21 bases. The CDR3 DNA is TGTGCCAGCGCCCCTCTCCGGGTCGTCGGAAATGAGCAGTTCTTC. Translated: CASAPLRVVGNEQFF.

The chain joins TRBV11-2 to TRBJ1-2, with D possibly TRBD1 on 5 matching bases. The CDR3 is made up of 14 amino acids. V lost 5 bases to trimming and J lost 7 bases, with 17 bases between them. Germline-derived CDR1 and CDR2 are SGHAT and FQNNGV. This chain's CDR3 is CASSALGGAGGYTF. CDR3 nucleotides: TGTGCCAGCAGCGCCCTTGGTGGGGCTGGTGGCTACACCTTC.

This chain joins TRBV15 and TRBJ2-7; D possibly corresponds to TRBD2 (6 bases). Germline V gene sequence: CDR1 LNHNV, CDR2 YYDKDF (reference sequence). The V and J ends lost 1 base and 0 bases respectively, with 16 bases between them. The CDR3 is 17 amino acids. CDR3 sequence (DNA): TGTGCCACCAGCAGAGGGGCGATGGGGGGTGGCTCCTACGAGCAGTACTTC. Amino acids: CATSRGAMGGGSYEQYF.

The genes are TRBV6-1 and TRBJ1-5; perhaps TRBD1 as D (5 bases). The CDR3 runs 13 residues. V gave up 6 bases and J gave up 3 bases, with 9 bases separating them. Germline V gives CDR1 MNHNS, CDR2 SASEGT. CDR3 bases: TGTGCCAGCAGCAAAGGGGTCAATCAGCCCCAGCATTTT. Translating it yields CASSKGVNQPQHF.

This clone turned up a few times. V usage is TRBV5-1 and J usage is TRBJ1-1; 7 nucleotides line up with TRBD1. Germline V gives CDR1 SGHRS, CDR2 YFSETQ. The length of the CDR3 is 15 residues. J gave up 1 base and V 4 bases, and 7 bases lay outside the gene matches. CDR3 protein: CASSRGRDRNTEAFF. CDR3 nucleotide sequence: TGCGCCAGCAGCAGAGGACGGGACAGGAACACTGAAGCTTTCTTT.

The chain combines TRBV6-5 with TRBJ1-3, with D possibly being TRBD1 (6 bases). This CDR3 has 14 amino acids. Germline lookup yields CDR1 MNHEY and CDR2 SVGAGI. Deletions cut 2 bases from V and 5 bases from J, with 10 bases between. The CDR3 coding sequence is TGTGCCAGCAGTTACGACAGGATGAGAAACACCATATATTTT. Amino acid sequence: CASSYDRMRNTIYF.

CDR3 in amino acids: CASSQDTYGYTF. The CDR3 DNA follows: TGTGCCAGCAGTCAGGACACCTATGGCTACACCTTC. This chain uses TRBV27 with TRBJ1-2; possibly TRBD1 for D (5 bases). Germline V lookup: CDR1 MNHEY, CDR2 SMNVEV (reference sequence). The CDR3 is 12 residues long. Trimming removed 5 bases from V and 4 bases from J, with 8 bases in between.

The chain carries TRBV6-5 and TRBJ2-7, with D perhaps matching TRBD1 (6 bases). The CDR3 is made up of 13 amino acids. Germline V gene data show CDR1 as MNHEY and CDR2 as SVGAGI. V dropped 5 bases and J dropped 6 bases, with 14 bases sitting between them. The CDR3 nucleotides are TGTGCCAGCAGTCTCCTCAGGGGTCGCGAGCAGTACTTC. Translation gives CASSLLRGREQYF.

This clone was detected only a few times. This rearrangement joins TRBV28 to TRBJ2-7, with 12 bases aligning to TRBD1. V lost 6 bases and J lost 4; bases outside the gene matches: 7. The germline gives CDR1 MDHEN, CDR2 SYDVKM. The CDR3 has 15 residues. The CDR3 nucleotides are TGTGCCAGCAGCCCACCGGGACAGGGGGCTTACGAGCAGTACTTC. Protein product: CASSPPGQGAYEQYF.

The V gene is TRBV19, the J gene TRBJ1-2; TRBD1 matches 7 bases. With 5 bases clipped from V and 2 bases from J, the junction kept 5 bases outside the gene matches. Germline lookup yields CDR1 LNHDA and CDR2 SQIVND (reference sequence). The CDR3 is 14 amino acids. This chain's CDR3 is CASSSTGDNYGYTF. The CDR3 DNA sequence: TGTGCCAGTAGTTCAACAGGGGACAACTATGGCTACACCTTC.

In its sample, this clone was seen a few times. The chain has TRBV29-1 and TRBJ2-5; possibly TRBD2 for D (6 bases). V shed 3 bases and J shed 3 bases, with 11 bases lying between them. This CDR3 region has 13 residues. The germline V gene has CDR1 SQVTM and CDR2 ANQGSEA. DNA for the CDR3: TGCAGCGTTGAGCTTCCGGGGGAAGAGACCCAGTACTTC. This sequence encodes CSVELPGEETQYF.

A few counts support this clone. The rearrangement joins TRBV11-2 to TRBJ2-7; no clear D. CDR1 is SGHAT and CDR2 is FQNNGV in the germline V gene. The CDR3 is made up of 11 amino acids. V lost 5 bases and J 6 bases, leaving 8 bases between the germline ends. The chain's CDR3 is CASSPESEQYF. The CDR3 coding sequence is TGTGCCAGCAGCCCCGAGTCCGAGCAGTACTTC. The whole variable domain, filled in from reference TRBV11-2 and TRBJ2-7, reads EAGVAQSPRYKIIEKRQSVAFWCNPISGHATLYWYQQILGQGPKLLIQFQNNGVVDDSQLPKDRFSAERLKGVDSTLKIQPAKLEDSAVYLCASSPESEQYFGPGTRLTVT.

The V call is TRBV13, the J call TRBJ2-3, with 9 bases lining up with TRBD2. The CDR3 totals 15 residues. Per the germline V gene, CDR1 is PRHDT and CDR2 is FYEKMQ (reference sequence). The V gene end was trimmed by 2 bases and the J gene end by 8 bases; junction bases not matched to a gene: 8. CDR3 residues: CASSLWAGGRVTQYF. In DNA, the CDR3 is TGTGCCAGCAGCTTATGGGCGGGAGGGCGGGTTACGCAGTATTTT.

The V gene is TRBV21-1, the J gene TRBJ2-1; the D segment call TRBD2 is taken from the table without a DNA check. TRBV21-1 is classified as a pseudogene. The CDR3 totals 15 residues. Here the CDR3 DNA reads TGTGCCAGCAGCGCCCGGGACTTCATATACAATGAGCAGTTCTTC. This translates into CASSARDFIYNEQFF.

Here the CDR3 DNA reads TGTGCCAGCAGTGAATGGGGGACTAGCGGGAAGACCCAGTACTTC. It specifies CASSEWGTSGKTQYF. This chain connects TRBV2 to TRBJ2-5; TRBD2 aligns across 13 bases. J was trimmed by 6 bases and V by 2 bases; bases with no gene match: 3. The CDR3 is made up of 15 amino acids. Germline-derived CDR1 and CDR2 are SNHLY and FYNNEI.

This clone was seen a few times. The chain combines TRBV27 with TRBJ1-5; 10 positions match TRBD1. The CDR3 runs to 14 residues. The trim removed 7 bases at V and 4 bases at J, leaving 4 bases unmatched. The germline V gene has CDR1 MNHEY and CDR2 SMNVEV (reference sequence). In DNA form, the CDR3 reads TGTGCCAGCATGAGGACAGGGGGTAATCAGCCCCAGCATTTT. It specifies CASMRTGGNQPQHF.

This chain uses TRBV15 with TRBJ1-1, with 7 positions matching TRBD1. V lost 1 base, J lost 5 bases, and 7 bases stayed unmatched. Germline values: CDR1 LNHNV, CDR2 YYDKDF (reference sequence). The CDR3 consists of 15 residues. The CDR3 nucleotides are TGTGCCACCAGCAGAGGAGCAGGGGGTTGGACTGAAGCTTTCTTT. This codes for CATSRGAGGWTEAFF.

Only one count was recorded for this clone. The chain employs TRBV10-3 and TRBJ1-3; TRBD1 matches 8 bases. Trimming took 1 base from V and 0 from J; bases not matched to a gene: 5. Germline CDR1 ENHRY, CDR2 SYGVKD. This CDR3 has 17 amino acids. Here the CDR3 reads CAISEWRQGASGNTIYF. DNA of the CDR3: TGTGCCATCAGTGAGTGGCGGCAGGGGGCCTCTGGAAACACCATATATTTT.

About this clone: One junction end disagrees with the germline gene, perhaps due to a read error. The V and J genes are TRBV7-9 and TRBJ2-2, with unresolved D. Germline CDR1 is SEHNR and CDR2 is FQNEAQ (reference sequence). This CDR3 is built from 16 residues. The CDR3 bases are TGTTCCAGCAGCTTGTCGCCTCGAGCCCGCACCGGGGAGCTGTTTTTT. Protein sequence: CSSSLSPRARTGELFF.

This clone was recorded a few times. The chain carries TRBV2 and TRBJ1-4; TRBD1 might be the D (5 bases). Per germline, CDR1 SNHLY and CDR2 FYNNEI. The V gene lost 7 bases and the J gene lost 3 bases, with 15 bases spanning the gap. This CDR3 region has 15 residues. CDR3 protein: CASKSWGSANEKLFF. The DNA of the CDR3 is TGTGCCAGCAAGAGCTGGGGCTCGGCTAATGAAAAACTGTTTTTT.

The chain employs TRBV5-5 and TRBJ2-5; D call uncertain. The germline V gene has CDR1 SGHKS and CDR2 YYEKEE (reference sequence). The ends were cut back, 5 bases at V and 11 bases at J, with 19 bases in the middle. This CDR3 spans 13 amino acids. The CDR3 spells CASSTASYLEQYF. DNA of the CDR3: TGTGCCAGCAGTACGGCATCTTACCTGGAGCAGTACTTC.

The chain couples TRBV5-1 to TRBJ1-1; no definite D call. The V and J ends lost 3 bases and 0 bases respectively, with 12 bases between them. From germline, CDR1 is SGHRS and CDR2 YFSETQ. CDR3 size: 15 residues. The CDR3 DNA reads as TGCGCCAGCAGCTCGTTGACATCAATGAACACTGAAGCTTTCTTT. This encodes CASSSLTSMNTEAFF. The entire variable domain, with the rest obtained from reference TRBV5-1 and TRBJ1-1, is as follows: KAGVTQTPRYLIKTRGQQVTLSCSPISGHRSVSWYQQTPGQGLQFLFEYFSETQRNKGNFPGRFSGRQFSNSRSEMNVSTLELGDSALYLCASSSLTSMNTEAFFGQGTRLTVV.